A selection of T cell receptor beta chains follows, all from one sample in a study of blood T cell repertoires in COVID-19. Sequenced by immunoSEQ multiplex PCR; TCRdb stores in-frame clones only, minus some. The sample includes tens of thousands of clones, around 84% of them seen just once. The specimen sequenced was peripheral blood. The source is a man older than 75 with active COVID-19. Both conserved end residues are trimmed from each CDR3.

TRBV6-4	12	ASSVKQGAYEQY
TRBV6-6	14	ASRGPGQGALDTQY
TRBV5-1	16	ASSRGTSGRAPTYEQY
TRBV14	12	ASSQLAGGETQY
TRBV10-3	11	AVLRQGTYEQY
TRBV3-1/TRBV3-2	11	ASKDRGGTEAF
TRBV21-1	17	ASSPGTSGGYIVPYEQY
TRBV5-1	13	ASSLETGKSYGYT
TRBV10-2	13	ASSRAGGRRGEQF
TRBV12-5	12	ASGSDREAGELF
TRBV2	13	ASSEDMSSGGELF
TRBV5-1	13	ASSLNGRYTDTQY